The 20 T cell receptor beta chains given below trace back to one sample, sequenced in a study of blood T cell repertoires in COVID-19. The method was immunoSEQ multiplex PCR; TCRdb's version includes in-frame clones alone and lacks a portion of them. The data contain over 150,000 clones, approximately 88% of them singletons. What was sequenced was peripheral blood. Receptors were obtained from an older woman who had recovered from COVID-19.

The chain uses TRBV6-6 and TRBJ1-3, with a weak D call TRBD1 (5 bases). V gave up 6 bases and J gave up 0 bases, with 9 bases separating them. The CDR3 has 14 residues. Germline lookup yields CDR1 MNHNY and CDR2 SVGAGI (reference sequence). CDR3 sequence: CASRTGGSGNTIYF. CDR3 in DNA: TGTGCCAGCAGAACGGGGGGCTCTGGAAACACCATATATTTT.

The chain is built from TRBV5-1 and TRBJ1-3; D remains ambiguous. V lost 4 bases and J lost 0, with 8 bases in between. The CDR3 covers 14 residues. Germline assignment: CDR1 SGHRS and CDR2 YFSETQ. CDR3 in DNA: TGCGCCAGCAGCCTAGAGGTCTCTGGAAACACCATATATTTT. It is translated as CASSLEVSGNTIYF.

This sequence joins TRBV28 and TRBJ1-5, with D maybe TRBD1 (5 bases). The CDR3 runs 17 residues. V gave up 1 base and J gave up 0 bases, with 13 bases separating them. Germline CDR1 reads MDHEN; CDR2 reads SYDVKM. The CDR3 here is CASSLSSGWSSNQPQHF. CDR3 bases: TGTGCCAGCAGTTTATCTTCAGGGTGGTCTAGCAATCAGCCCCAGCATTTT.

J is TRBJ1-1 and V is TRBV3-1 (or the pseudogene TRBV3-2); TRBD1 agrees at 10 bases. The CDR3 totals 16 residues. V trimming: 5 bases; J trimming: 2 bases; junction bases outside the gene matches: 8. CDR1 is LGHDT and CDR2 is YNNKEL in the germline V gene (reference sequence). CDR3 protein: CASSTRTGGENTEAFF. In DNA form, the CDR3 reads TGTGCCAGCAGCACTCGGACAGGGGGTGAAAACACTGAAGCTTTCTTT.

Only one count was recorded for this clone. The rearrangement uses TRBV5-1 and TRBJ1-2; 7 bases align to TRBD1. Germline V gene data show CDR1 as SGHRS and CDR2 as YFSETQ. Losses at the gene ends were 1 base for V and 0 bases for J; bases not matched to a gene: 6. The CDR3 contains 16 residues. CDR3 sequence: CASSLTPGQSNYGYTF. DNA of the CDR3: TGCGCCAGCAGCTTGACCCCGGGACAGTCTAACTATGGCTACACCTTC.

The rearrangement uses TRBV28 and TRBJ2-7, with D possibly TRBD1 on 5 matching bases. Deletions cut 3 bases from V and 0 bases from J, with 12 bases between. The germline V gene has CDR1 MDHEN and CDR2 SYDVKM. This CDR3 is built from 15 residues. The CDR3 DNA reads as TGTGCCAGCAGTTTCCCGCAGGGCAGCTCCTACGAGCAGTACTTC. Translating it yields CASSFPQGSSYEQYF.

This chain connects TRBV28 to TRBJ1-2; D is unclear. V lost 2 bases and J lost 2, with 12 bases in between. CDR1 and CDR2 from the germline V gene are MDHEN and SYDVKM. CDR3 length equals 15 residues. CDR3 in DNA: TGTGCCAGCAGTTTAAACGGCGGAGTCAACTATGGCTACACCTTC. This codes for CASSLNGGVNYGYTF.

The gene calls are TRBV28 and TRBJ1-4, with TRBD1 matching 7 bases. Germline assignment: CDR1 MDHEN and CDR2 SYDVKM. V dropped 2 bases and J dropped 0; count of bases not matched to a gene: 3. This CDR3 region has 16 residues. CDR3 DNA: TGTGCCAGCAGTTTACAGGGGACAGCAACTAATGAAAAACTGTTTTTT. It specifies CASSLQGTATNEKLFF.

The J gene is TRBJ1-1, the V gene TRBV19, with D possibly TRBD1 on 5 matching bases. CDR1 is LNHDA and CDR2 is SQIVND in the germline V gene (reference sequence). The CDR3 length is 13 residues. V shed 4 bases and J shed 0 bases, with 6 bases lying between them. CDR3 protein: CASSRQLNTEAFF. The CDR3 nucleotides are TGTGCCAGTAGTAGACAGTTGAACACTGAAGCTTTCTTT.

CDR3 nucleotides: TGTGCCAGCAGCTTTTTACCCACCGGGACATTTGGGGGCTACACCTTC. This sequence encodes CASSFLPTGTFGGYTF. The chain carries TRBV11-2 and TRBJ1-2, with D maybe TRBD1 (6 bases). Deletions cut 3 bases from V and 8 bases from J, with 22 bases between. Germline assignment: CDR1 SGHAT and CDR2 FQNNGV. The CDR3 has 16 amino acids. The whole variable domain, remainder taken from reference TRBV11-2 and TRBJ1-2, is EAGVAQSPRYKIIEKRQSVAFWCNPISGHATLYWYQQILGQGPKLLIQFQNNGVVDDSQLPKDRFSAERLKGVDSTLKIQPAKLEDSAVYLCASSFLPTGTFGGYTFGSGTRLTVV.

The genes are TRBV5-1 and TRBJ2-5; 11 bases are shared with TRBD2. CDR3 length: 18 residues. Germline V gene data show CDR1 as SGHRS and CDR2 as YFSETQ. The junction had 9 bases not matched to a gene; V was cut back by 2 bases and J by 0 bases. DNA for the CDR3: TGCGCCAGCAGCTTTGGGACTAGCGGAGGATCGTACCAAGAGACCCAGTACTTC. Protein: CASSFGTSGGSYQETQYF.

This clone occurred once. V usage is TRBV7-3 and J usage is TRBJ2-2; a possible D gene is TRBD2 (5 bases). The CDR3 consists of 16 residues. Germline V gene data show CDR1 as SGHTA and CDR2 as FQGTGA. The ends were cut back, 5 bases at V and 2 bases at J, with 15 bases in the middle. The DNA for the CDR3 is TGTGCCAGCAGCCCGAATCGGGGTTTAAACACCGGGGAGCTGTTTTTT. Amino acids: CASSPNRGLNTGELFF.

The chain carries TRBV9 and TRBJ2-3; 13 bases match TRBD2. Germline V lookup: CDR1 SGDLS, CDR2 YYNGEE. The J segment lost 3 bases and the V segment lost 4 bases, leaving 8 bases of the junction unmatched. This CDR3 is built from 17 residues. The CDR3 protein is CASSPRTSGGGTDTQYF. For the CDR3, the DNA is TGTGCCAGCAGCCCCCGGACTAGCGGGGGTGGGACAGATACGCAGTATTTT. The full variable domain, rest sourced from reference TRBV9 and TRBJ2-3, is DSGVTQTPKHLITATGQRVTLRCSPRSGDLSVYWYQQSLDQGLQFLIQYYNGEERAKGNILERFSAQQFPDLHSELNLSSLELGDSALYFCASSPRTSGGGTDTQYFGPGTRLTVL.

This clone came up once. This chain joins TRBV25-1 and TRBJ1-6; D perhaps matches TRBD1 (5 bases). V lost 7 bases to trimming and J lost 8 bases, with 15 bases between them. Per the germline V gene, CDR1 is MGHDK and CDR2 is SYGVNS. The CDR3 totals 14 residues. This chain's CDR3 is CASNQAGRDSPLHF. Written as DNA, the CDR3 is TGTGCCAGCAATCAAGCAGGGAGGGATTCACCCCTCCACTTT.

CDR3 region: CASSPGQVKTQYF. The CDR3 DNA follows: TGCGCCAGCAGCCCGGGACAGGTGAAGACCCAGTACTTC. The chain carries TRBV5-1 and TRBJ2-5; 8 bases are a match to TRBD1. CDR3 size: 13 residues. V was clipped by 4 bases and J by 6 bases; unmatched bases: 5. Germline loops: CDR1 SGHRS, CDR2 YFSETQ.

The rearrangement uses TRBV4-3 and TRBJ1-1; 7 bases map to TRBD1. The junction had 8 bases not matched to a gene; V was cut back by 4 bases and J by 3 bases. The germline V gene has CDR1 LGHNA and CDR2 YSLEER. This CDR3 has 15 residues. CDR3 region: CASSLLTGMDTEAFF. The CDR3 DNA is TGCGCCAGCAGCCTCCTGACAGGGATGGACACTGAAGCTTTCTTT.

This clone appeared once. V usage is TRBV29-1 and J usage is TRBJ1-2; D remains unclear. This CDR3 comprises 13 residues. V lost 3 bases to trimming and J lost 5 bases, with 13 bases between them. Germline loops: CDR1 SQVTM, CDR2 ANQGSEA. The CDR3 loop reads CSVDFSGYYGYTF. In nucleotides, the CDR3 is TGCAGCGTTGACTTTTCGGGATATTATGGCTACACCTTC. Using reference TRBV29-1 and TRBJ1-2 for the parts outside the CDR3, the full variable domain is SAVISQKPSRDICQRGTSLTIQCQVDSQVTMMFWYRQQPGQSLTLIATANQGSEATYESGFVIDKFPISRPNLTFSTLTVSNMSPEDSSIYLCSVDFSGYYGYTFGSGTRLTVV.

The chain joins TRBV11-2 to TRBJ1-6; 10 bases map to TRBD1. After removal of 3 bases from V and 5 bases from J, the junction contained 4 bases not matched to a gene. CDR1 and CDR2 from the germline V gene are SGHAT and FQNNGV. The CDR3 has 16 residues. CDR3: CASSFGTGADNSPLHF. The CDR3 DNA reads as TGTGCCAGCAGCTTCGGGACAGGGGCGGATAATTCACCCCTCCACTTT.

This rearrangement joins TRBV6-1 to TRBJ1-6, with TRBD1 matching over 9 bases. This CDR3 spans 18 amino acids. With V trimmed by 3 bases and J by 4 bases, 10 bases remained unmatched. CDR1 is MNHNS and CDR2 is SASEGT in the germline V gene. This CDR3 reads CASSEGQGPVFYNSPLHF. The CDR3 coding sequence is TGTGCCAGCAGTGAGGGACAGGGTCCAGTCTTTTATAATTCACCCCTCCACTTT.

The V gene is TRBV5-1, the J gene TRBJ2-3, with TRBD2 matching over 9 bases. CDR1 is SGHRS and CDR2 is YFSETQ in the germline V gene. CDR3 size: 17 residues. J gave up 6 bases and V 0 bases, and 11 bases lay outside the gene matches. The CDR3 bases are TGCGCCAGCAGCTTGGCCAGGGTGGCTAGCGGGGCGGATACGCAGTATTTT. Its translation: CASSLARVASGADTQYF.